This T cell receptor (beta chain) was obtained from a study of T cells in Graves' hyperthyroidism and ophthalmopathy. The study excluded patients with uncontrolled infection, other autoimmune disease, pregnancy or lactation. Out of more than 8 ml of fresh peripheral blood came the PBMCs. General observations from the study: The model made its ophthalmopathy prediction, and onset followed a median about 5.9 months later.

Concerning this clonotype: Its specificity is unknown.

CDR3 length: 16 residues. V lost 0 bases, J lost 4 bases, and 13 bases lay in between. CDR1 MGHRA and CDR2 YSYEKL come from the germline V gene. Amplification targeted TCR beta CDR3 regions from RNA transcripts. First-round RT-PCR targeting the TCR CDR3 was performed with the HTBI primer set. TCRdb independently ran MiXCR on the multiplex PCR reads; one entry per CDR3 protein. Of 500,000 to 700,000 distinct CDR3 sequences in the sample, 15% to 20% were seen once. The rearrangement links TRBV4-1 to TRBJ2-1; D is undetermined. The sample comprised blood. The sequence was obtained from a woman under 30 with Graves' hyperthyroidism. The CDR3 is CASSQDSGELYNEQFF. As DNA, the CDR3 is TGCGCCAGCAGCCAAGATTCCGGAGAACTATACAATGAGCAGTTCTTC.